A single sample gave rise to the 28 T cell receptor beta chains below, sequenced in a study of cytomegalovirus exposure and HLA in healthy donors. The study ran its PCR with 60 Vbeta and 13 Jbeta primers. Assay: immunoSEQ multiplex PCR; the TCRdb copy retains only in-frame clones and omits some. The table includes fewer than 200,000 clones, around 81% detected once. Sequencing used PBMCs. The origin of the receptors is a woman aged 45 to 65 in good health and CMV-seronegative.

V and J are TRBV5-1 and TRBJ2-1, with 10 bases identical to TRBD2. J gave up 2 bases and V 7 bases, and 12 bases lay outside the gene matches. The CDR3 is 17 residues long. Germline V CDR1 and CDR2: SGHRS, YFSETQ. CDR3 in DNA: TGCGCCAGCCGCCGGGTCAGCGGGGGGGTAACCTACAATGAGCAGTTCTTC. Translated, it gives CASRRVSGGVTYNEQFF.

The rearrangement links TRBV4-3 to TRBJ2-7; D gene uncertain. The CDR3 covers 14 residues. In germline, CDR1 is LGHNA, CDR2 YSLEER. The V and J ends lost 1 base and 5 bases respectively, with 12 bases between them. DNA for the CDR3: TGCGCCAGCAGCCAAGGAAGAGCCCGCGACGAGCAGTACTTC. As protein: CASSQGRARDEQYF.

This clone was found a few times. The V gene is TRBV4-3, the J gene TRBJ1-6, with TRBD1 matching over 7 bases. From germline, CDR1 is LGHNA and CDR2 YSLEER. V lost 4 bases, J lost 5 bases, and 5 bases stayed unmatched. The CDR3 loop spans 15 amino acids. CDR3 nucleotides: TGCGCCAGCAGCCGAGATCAGGGGGATAATTCACCCCTCCACTTT. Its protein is CASSRDQGDNSPLHF.

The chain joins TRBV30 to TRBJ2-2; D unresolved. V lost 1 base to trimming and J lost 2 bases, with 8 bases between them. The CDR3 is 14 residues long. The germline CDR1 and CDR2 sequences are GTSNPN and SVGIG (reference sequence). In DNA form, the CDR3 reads TGTGCCTGGAGTGCCATGAGAAACACCGGGGAGCTGTTTTTT. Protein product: CAWSAMRNTGELFF.

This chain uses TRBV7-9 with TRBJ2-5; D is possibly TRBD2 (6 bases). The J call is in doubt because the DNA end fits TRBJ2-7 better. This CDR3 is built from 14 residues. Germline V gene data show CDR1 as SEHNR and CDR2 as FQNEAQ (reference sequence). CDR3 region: CASSYDVGGNEQYF. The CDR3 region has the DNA TGTGCCAGCAGCTACGATGTTGGCGGGAACGAGCAGTACTTC.

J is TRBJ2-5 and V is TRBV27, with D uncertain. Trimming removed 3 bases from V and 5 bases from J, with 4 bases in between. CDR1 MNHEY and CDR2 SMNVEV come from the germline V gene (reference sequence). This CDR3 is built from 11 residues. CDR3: CASSFMETQYF. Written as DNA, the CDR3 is TGTGCCAGCAGTTTTATGGAGACCCAGTACTTC.

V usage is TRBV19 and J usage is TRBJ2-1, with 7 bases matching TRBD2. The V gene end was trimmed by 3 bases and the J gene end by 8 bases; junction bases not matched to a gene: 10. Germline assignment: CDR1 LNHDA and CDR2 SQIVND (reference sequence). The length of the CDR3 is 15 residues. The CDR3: CASSIASGMDYEQFF. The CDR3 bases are TGTGCCAGTAGTATCGCTAGCGGAATGGATTATGAGCAGTTCTTC.

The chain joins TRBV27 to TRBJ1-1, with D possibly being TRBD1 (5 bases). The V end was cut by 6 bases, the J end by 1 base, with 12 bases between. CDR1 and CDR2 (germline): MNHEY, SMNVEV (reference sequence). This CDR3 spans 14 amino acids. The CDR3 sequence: CASRATDRNTEAFF. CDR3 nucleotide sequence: TGTGCCAGCAGGGCGACAGACCGGAACACTGAAGCTTTCTTT.

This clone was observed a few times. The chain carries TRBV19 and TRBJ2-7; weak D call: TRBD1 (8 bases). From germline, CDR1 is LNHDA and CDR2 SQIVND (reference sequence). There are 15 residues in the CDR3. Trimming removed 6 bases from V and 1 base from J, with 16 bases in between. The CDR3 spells CASRQGASGSYEQYF. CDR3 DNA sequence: TGTGCCAGTAGGCAGGGGGCTAGCGGATCCTACGAGCAGTACTTC.

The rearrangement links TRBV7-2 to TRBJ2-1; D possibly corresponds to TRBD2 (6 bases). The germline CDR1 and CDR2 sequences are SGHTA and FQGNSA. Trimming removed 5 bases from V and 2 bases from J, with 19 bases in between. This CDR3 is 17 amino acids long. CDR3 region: CASSKRLGLDTYNEQFF. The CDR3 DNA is TGTGCCAGCAGCAAAAGACTGGGACTCGACACCTACAATGAGCAGTTCTTC.

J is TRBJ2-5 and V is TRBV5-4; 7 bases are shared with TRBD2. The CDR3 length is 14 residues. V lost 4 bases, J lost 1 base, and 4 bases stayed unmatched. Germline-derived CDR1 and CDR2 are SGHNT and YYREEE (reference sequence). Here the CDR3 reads CASSLPGGQETQYF. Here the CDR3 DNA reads TGTGCCAGCAGCCTCCCGGGGGGCCAAGAGACCCAGTACTTC.

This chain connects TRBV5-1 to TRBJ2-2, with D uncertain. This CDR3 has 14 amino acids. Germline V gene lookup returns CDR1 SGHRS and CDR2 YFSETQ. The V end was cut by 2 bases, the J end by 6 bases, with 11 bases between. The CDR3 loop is CASSFGFLPGELFF. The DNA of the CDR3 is TGCGCCAGCAGCTTCGGGTTCCTGCCCGGGGAGCTGTTTTTT.

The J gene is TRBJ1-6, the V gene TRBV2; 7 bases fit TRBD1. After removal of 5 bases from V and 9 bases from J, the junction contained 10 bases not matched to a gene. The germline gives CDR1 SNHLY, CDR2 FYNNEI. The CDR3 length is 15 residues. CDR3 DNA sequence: TGTGCCAGCAGTCCGGAGACAGGGCCCTTTTCACCCCTCCACTTT. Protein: CASSPETGPFSPLHF.

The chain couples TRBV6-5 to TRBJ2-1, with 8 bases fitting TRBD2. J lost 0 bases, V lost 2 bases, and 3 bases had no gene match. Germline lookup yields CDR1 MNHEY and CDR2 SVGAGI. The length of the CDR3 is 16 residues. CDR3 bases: TGTGCCAGCAGTTACGCAGCGGGGGCCTCCTACAATGAGCAGTTCTTC. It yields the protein CASSYAAGASYNEQFF.

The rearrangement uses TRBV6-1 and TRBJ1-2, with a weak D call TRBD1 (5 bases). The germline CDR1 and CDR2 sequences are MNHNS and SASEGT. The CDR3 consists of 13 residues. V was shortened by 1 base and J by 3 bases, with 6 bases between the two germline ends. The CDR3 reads CASSEGRDYGYTF. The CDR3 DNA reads TGTGCCAGCAGTGAAGGCAGGGACTATGGCTACACCTTC.

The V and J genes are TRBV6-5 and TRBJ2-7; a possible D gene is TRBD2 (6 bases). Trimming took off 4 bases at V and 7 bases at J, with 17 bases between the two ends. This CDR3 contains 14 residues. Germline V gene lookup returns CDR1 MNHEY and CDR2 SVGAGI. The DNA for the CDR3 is TGTGCCAGCAGTTCCCTACCCTTGACTAGTGAGCAGTACTTC. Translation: CASSSLPLTSEQYF.

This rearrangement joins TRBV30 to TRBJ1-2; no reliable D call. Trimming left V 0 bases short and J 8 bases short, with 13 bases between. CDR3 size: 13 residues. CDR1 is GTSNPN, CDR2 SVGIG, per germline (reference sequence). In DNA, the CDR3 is TGTGCCTGGAGTGTAGACGTTAGCGGGGGCTACACCTTC. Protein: CAWSVDVSGGYTF.

For the CDR3, the DNA is TGTGCCAGCAGCTTAGAGGACTCCAACTCCTACAATGAGCAGTTCTTC. It codes for CASSLEDSNSYNEQFF. V usage is TRBV7-2 and J usage is TRBJ2-1; the D gene is possibly TRBD2 (5 bases). Trimming left V 1 base short and J 0 bases short, with 10 bases between. From germline, CDR1 is SGHTA and CDR2 FQGNSA. The CDR3 sequence is 16 residues long. Using reference TRBV7-2 and TRBJ2-1 for the parts outside the CDR3, the full variable domain is GAGVSQSPSNKVTEKGKDVELRCDPISGHTALYWYRQSLGQGLEFLIYFQGNSAPDKSGLPSDRFSAERTGGSVSTLTIQRTQQEDSAVYLCASSLEDSNSYNEQFFGPGTRLTVL.

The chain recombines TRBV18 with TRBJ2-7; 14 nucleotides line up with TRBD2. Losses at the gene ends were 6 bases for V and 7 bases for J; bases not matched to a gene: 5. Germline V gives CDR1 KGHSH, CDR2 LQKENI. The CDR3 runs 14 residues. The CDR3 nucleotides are TGTGCCAGCTCTCCGGGACTAGCGGGAGTTGAGCAGTACTTC. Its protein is CASSPGLAGVEQYF.

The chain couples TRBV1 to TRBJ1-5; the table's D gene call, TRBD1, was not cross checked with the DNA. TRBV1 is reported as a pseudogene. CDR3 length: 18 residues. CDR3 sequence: CTSSHDSGQGLSNQPQHF. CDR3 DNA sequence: TGCACCAGCAGCCACGATTCGGGACAGGGGCTCAGCAATCAGCCCCAGCATTTT.

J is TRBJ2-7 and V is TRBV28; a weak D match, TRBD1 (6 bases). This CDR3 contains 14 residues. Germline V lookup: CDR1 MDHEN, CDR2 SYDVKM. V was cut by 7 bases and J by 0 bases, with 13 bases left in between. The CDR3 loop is CASILDRASYEQYF. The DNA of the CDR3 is TGTGCCAGCATCCTGGACAGAGCCTCCTACGAGCAGTACTTC.

CDR3 amino acids: CASSLSYGTGSGNTIYF. The DNA for the CDR3 is TGTGCCAGCAGCTTAAGTTACGGGACAGGGTCTGGAAACACCATATATTTT. This chain connects TRBV5-5 to TRBJ1-3; 9 bases align to TRBD1. Germline V gene lookup returns CDR1 SGHKS and CDR2 YYEKEE (reference sequence). The V gene end was trimmed by 2 bases and the J gene end by 1 base; junction bases not matched to a gene: 7. The CDR3 extends over 17 amino acids.

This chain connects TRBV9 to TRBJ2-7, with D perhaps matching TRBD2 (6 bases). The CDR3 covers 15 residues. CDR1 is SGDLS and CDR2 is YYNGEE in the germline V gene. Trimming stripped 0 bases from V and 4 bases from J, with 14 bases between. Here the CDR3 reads CASSVGGADPYEQYF. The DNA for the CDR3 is TGTGCCAGCAGCGTAGGCGGGGCGGACCCTTACGAGCAGTACTTC.

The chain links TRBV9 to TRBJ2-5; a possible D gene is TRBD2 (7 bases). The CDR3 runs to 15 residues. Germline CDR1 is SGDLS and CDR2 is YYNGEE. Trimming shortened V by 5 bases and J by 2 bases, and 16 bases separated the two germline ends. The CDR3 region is CASRRGGREQETQYF. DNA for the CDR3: TGTGCCAGCAGGAGGGGGGGCAGAGAACAAGAGACCCAGTACTTC.

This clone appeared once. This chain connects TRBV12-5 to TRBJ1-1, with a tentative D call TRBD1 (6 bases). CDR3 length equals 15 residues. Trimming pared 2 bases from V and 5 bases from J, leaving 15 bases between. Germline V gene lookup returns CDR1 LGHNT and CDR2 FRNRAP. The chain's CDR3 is CASGLTEGGRTEAFF. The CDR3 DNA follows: TGTGCTAGTGGTTTGACCGAGGGGGGGAGGACTGAAGCTTTCTTT.

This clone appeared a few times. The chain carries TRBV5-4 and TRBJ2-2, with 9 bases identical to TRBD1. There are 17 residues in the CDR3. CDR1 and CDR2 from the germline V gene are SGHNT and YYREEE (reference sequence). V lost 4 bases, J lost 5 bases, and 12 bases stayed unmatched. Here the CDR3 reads CASSGDRGFFGTGELFF. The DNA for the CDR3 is TGTGCCAGCAGCGGTGACAGGGGGTTCTTTGGGACCGGGGAGCTGTTTTTT.

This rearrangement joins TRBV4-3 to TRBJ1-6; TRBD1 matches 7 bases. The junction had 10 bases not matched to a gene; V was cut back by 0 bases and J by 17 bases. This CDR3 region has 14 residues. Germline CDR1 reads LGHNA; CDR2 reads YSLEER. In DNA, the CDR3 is TGCGCCAGCAGCCAAGATCGGGACAGCTACATTTTCCACTTT. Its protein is CASSQDRDSYIFHF.

The CDR3 bases are TGTGCCAGCAGCTTCAGCGGGAGTATAACAGATACGCAGTATTTT. This gives the protein CASSFSGSITDTQYF. This chain uses TRBV7-2 with TRBJ2-3; 8 bases align to TRBD2. Looked up from germline, CDR1 is SGHTA and CDR2 is FQGNSA. CDR3 length: 15 residues. Trimming removed 3 bases from V and 3 bases from J; junction bases left unmatched: 5. Drawing the rest from reference TRBV7-2 and TRBJ2-3, the complete variable domain is GAGVSQSPSNKVTEKGKDVELRCDPISGHTALYWYRQSLGQGLEFLIYFQGNSAPDKSGLPSDRFSAERTGGSVSTLTIQRTQQEDSAVYLCASSFSGSITDTQYFGPGTRLTVL.